This T cell receptor (beta chain) originates from a study of T cell responses to AZD1222 COVID-19 vaccine. Study observations and caveats: Spike-wide coverage was observed for vaccine-associated CD4 TCRs, with dominant responses at 160-218 and 743-854. None of the repertoires were sampled until the peak T cell response had passed. Close to half of spike-specific TCRs reportedly recognize unmutated variant regions. Donor demographics were predominantly white British with a female majority; clonal diversity may be underestimated.

Germline V lookup: CDR1 SEHNR, CDR2 FQNEAQ (reference sequence). V was trimmed by 1 base and J by 7 bases, leaving 7 bases between them. The CDR3 sequence is 12 residues long. Only in-frame clones appear in the TCRdb table, and some are missing; sequencing was by immunoSEQ multiplex PCR. The sample lists 99,000 or so clones, about 88% occurring once. With regard to this clone: The antigen is not known.

The receptor was isolated from an adult in good health. The input for sequencing was peripheral blood, taken on day 0 of AZD1222 vaccination. The J gene is TRBJ1-2, the V gene TRBV7-9; maybe TRBD1 (6 bases). Here the CDR3 reads CASSLETGGYTF. The CDR3 bases are TGTGCCAGCAGCTTAGAGACAGGTGGCTACACCTTC.